One and the same sample provided the 27 T cell receptor beta chains below, sequenced in a study of patients and donors after allogeneic stem cell transplantation. TCRdb reanalysed the RT-PCR reads using MiXCR and keeps one entry per CDR3 protein. This table has 70,000 to 75,000 distinct CDR3 sequences, about 26% appearing once. Sequenced input: blood, either unsorted or a sorted T cell fraction (not recorded which). The origin of the receptors is a human donor who was either an allogeneic HSCT recipient or a stem cell or donor lymphocyte infusion donor (not recorded which). It is not recorded whose cells these are; they may come from a transplant donor.

The genes are TRBV12-3 or TRBV12-4 and TRBJ1-2; weak D call: TRBD1 (5 bases). The ends were cut back, 10 bases at V and 2 bases at J, with 23 bases in the middle. The CDR3 has 16 amino acids. CDR3 DNA sequence: TGTGCCACCTCCGACAGAAGTAACTACCGGAACTATGGCTACACCTTC. The encoded protein is CATSDRSNYRNYGYTF.

The gene calls are TRBV10-3 and TRBJ2-5; D is unclear. The V and J ends lost 6 bases and 1 base respectively, with 9 bases between them. The CDR3 is made up of 13 amino acids. Germline V gene sequence: CDR1 ENHRY, CDR2 SYGVKD. The CDR3 protein is CAIRLGLQETQYF. The CDR3 region has the DNA TGTGCCATCAGACTGGGCCTCCAAGAGACCCAGTACTTC.

The CDR3, as DNA: TGTGCCAGTAGTACCGACAGGGGCCTGAATCAGCCCCAGCATTTT. Protein product: CASSTDRGLNQPQHF. The rearrangement uses TRBV19 and TRBJ1-5; 8 bases fit TRBD1. The CDR3 length is 15 residues. The trim removed 4 bases at V and 4 bases at J, leaving 6 bases unmatched. The germline gives CDR1 LNHDA, CDR2 SQIVND (reference sequence).

The rearrangement joins TRBV7-2 to TRBJ2-2; D is unresolved. Germline V lookup: CDR1 SGHTA, CDR2 FQGNSA. Trimming removed 5 bases at V and 3 bases at J, with 7 bases between. There are 13 residues in the CDR3. In nucleotides, the CDR3 is TGTGCCAGCAGCGGTGGGTACACCGGGGAGCTGTTTTTT. It encodes CASSGGYTGELFF.

The CDR3 sequence is CATSDSPYNEQFF. For the CDR3, the DNA is TGTGCCACCAGTGATTCACCCTACAATGAGCAGTTCTTC. The chain carries TRBV24-1 and TRBJ2-1; D gene uncertain. There are 13 residues in the CDR3. Trimming took 2 bases from V and 2 from J, leaving 3 bases between them. Germline assignment: CDR1 KGHDR and CDR2 SFDVKD.

This clonotype was recorded a few times. This chain connects TRBV6-5 to TRBJ2-5; tentatively, D is TRBD1 (5 bases). The V and J ends lost 0 bases and 4 bases respectively, with 9 bases between them. The V gene's germline CDR1 is MNHEY and CDR2 SVGAGI. The CDR3 spans 14 residues. The CDR3 spells CASSYSQGRETQYF. In DNA, the CDR3 is TGTGCCAGCAGTTACTCGCAGGGAAGAGAGACCCAGTACTTC.

This clonotype was picked up a small number of times. V is TRBV20-1 and J is TRBJ1-5; no clear D. The V end lost 0 bases, the J end lost 0 bases, and 9 bases lay between the germline ends. The CDR3 is made up of 15 amino acids. The germline V gene has CDR1 DFQATT and CDR2 SNEGSKA (reference sequence). The CDR3 region has the DNA TGCAGTGCTAGAGATAGCAGGTATAGCAATCAGCCCCAGCATTTT. Amino acid sequence: CSARDSRYSNQPQHF.

The chain employs TRBV20-1 and TRBJ2-4; 7 bases map to TRBD2. With 1 base clipped from V and 2 bases from J, the junction kept 8 bases outside the gene matches. CDR3 length: 16 amino acids. Germline V lookup: CDR1 DFQATT, CDR2 SNEGSKA (reference sequence). As DNA, the CDR3 is TGCAGTGCTAGAGTATTGAGCGGGACCTCCAAAAACATTCAGTACTTC. Translated: CSARVLSGTSKNIQYF.

The V gene is TRBV10-3, the J gene TRBJ2-7; D uncertain. The V gene lost 3 bases and the J gene lost 2 bases, with 2 bases spanning the gap. CDR1 is ENHRY, CDR2 SYGVKD, per germline. The CDR3 consists of 11 residues. Here the CDR3 DNA reads TGTGCCATCAGTGAAACCTACGAGCAGTACTTC. It specifies CAISETYEQYF.

This sequence joins TRBV12-3 or TRBV12-4 and TRBJ2-1; 14 bases agree with TRBD2. There are 17 residues in the CDR3. V lost 2 bases, J lost 3 bases, and 3 bases stayed unmatched. CDR3 nucleotides: TGTGCCAGCAGTTTACTGGGGACTAGCGGGGGCTACAATGAGCAGTTCTTC. Translating it yields CASSLLGTSGGYNEQFF.

This clonotype was recorded at least ten times. The rearrangement links TRBV7-9 to TRBJ1-1, with a possible D match to TRBD1 (5 bases). Germline assignment: CDR1 SEHNR and CDR2 FQNEAQ (reference sequence). The CDR3 is made up of 16 amino acids. V lost 0 bases and J lost 1, with 12 bases in between. CDR3 sequence (DNA): TGTGCCAGCAGCTTAGCCGGGAGGGGCGCGAACACTGAAGCTTTCTTT. Its protein is CASSLAGRGANTEAFF. The full variable domain, rest sourced from reference TRBV7-9 and TRBJ1-1, is DTGVSQNPRHKITKRGQNVTFRCDPISEHNRLYWYRQTLGQGPEFLTYFQNEAQLEKSRLLSDRFSAERPKGSFSTLEIQRTEQGDSAMYLCASSLAGRGANTEAFFGQGTRLTVV.

J is TRBJ1-2 and V is TRBV5-1; D uncertain. Germline V gives CDR1 SGHRS, CDR2 YFSETQ. The germline V and J ends were trimmed by 2 bases and 8 bases, with 16 bases remaining between them. This CDR3 region has 14 residues. DNA of the CDR3: TGCGCCAGCAGCTTCTGGCCCTCGCAGGACGGCTACACCTTC. It is translated as CASSFWPSQDGYTF.

The sample holds a few counts of this clonotype. The genes are TRBV6-5 and TRBJ2-1; possible D gene TRBD2, 5 bases. CDR1 and CDR2 from the germline V gene are MNHEY and SVGAGI. V was clipped by 2 bases and J by 9 bases, with 14 bases between them. The CDR3 runs 14 residues. CDR3: CASSYLSSRGEQFF. The CDR3 nucleotides read TGTGCCAGCAGTTACCTTTCCTCCCGGGGTGAGCAGTTCTTC.

In its sample, this clonotype ranks as medium-sized. The V and J genes are TRBV29-1 and TRBJ1-6; TRBD1 might be the D (5 bases). The germline V and J ends were trimmed by 4 bases and 5 bases, with 9 bases remaining between them. The length of the CDR3 is 13 residues. Germline V gives CDR1 SQVTM, CDR2 ANQGSEA. This chain's CDR3 is CSVGQYHNSPLHF. Here the CDR3 DNA reads TGCAGCGTTGGACAGTACCATAATTCACCCCTCCACTTT.

This sequence joins TRBV20-1 and TRBJ2-6; the D is unclear. V lost 6 bases and J 3 bases, leaving 9 bases between the germline ends. Germline V gene data show CDR1 as DFQATT and CDR2 as SNEGSKA (reference sequence). CDR3 length: 13 amino acids. The CDR3 DNA sequence: TGCAGTGCCCTGCGAAGTGGGGCCAACGTCCTGACTTTC. Translation: CSALRSGANVLTF.

V is TRBV27 and J is TRBJ1-5, with a tentative D call TRBD1 (6 bases). The CDR3 contains 16 residues. Germline CDR1 MNHEY, CDR2 SMNVEV (reference sequence). V lost 6 bases and J lost 9, with 24 bases in between. The CDR3 bases are TGTGCCAGCAGCCAAACAGGGAGGGAGGCATATTGGCCCCAGCATTTT. Translating gives CASSQTGREAYWPQHF.

This clonotype has a single count. The J gene is TRBJ1-6, the V gene TRBV5-1; TRBD1 aligns across 8 bases. Per germline, CDR1 SGHRS and CDR2 YFSETQ. V was pared by 0 bases and J by 8 bases, with 13 bases of the junction left unmatched. The CDR3 runs 18 residues. CDR3 region: CASSLAGGWGSWDSPLHF. The CDR3 DNA is TGCGCCAGCAGCTTGGCAGGGGGCTGGGGTTCGTGGGATTCACCCCTCCACTTT. Together with reference TRBV5-1 and TRBJ1-6, the CDR3 gives the full variable domain: KAGVTQTPRYLIKTRGQQVTLSCSPISGHRSVSWYQQTPGQGLQFLFEYFSETQRNKGNFPGRFSGRQFSNSRSEMNVSTLELGDSALYLCASSLAGGWGSWDSPLHFGNGTRLTVT.

CDR3 sequence: CASSFRSGGSNEQFF. CDR3 DNA: TGTGCCAGCAGTTTCAGGAGCGGGGGATCGAATGAGCAGTTCTTC. V is TRBV12-3 or TRBV12-4 and J is TRBJ2-1; 8 bases fit TRBD2. Losses at the gene ends were 3 bases for V and 7 bases for J; bases not matched to a gene: 8. This CDR3 has 15 amino acids.

There are a few counts of this clonotype. V and J are TRBV6-6 and TRBJ1-2, with a weak D call TRBD1 (6 bases). Trimming removed 6 bases at V and 3 bases at J, with 17 bases between. In germline, CDR1 is MNHNY, CDR2 SVGAGI (reference sequence). The CDR3 totals 15 residues. CDR3 coding DNA: TGTGCCAGCAGCCCCCCGGACAGCCTGGACTATGGCTACACCTTC. This encodes CASSPPDSLDYGYTF.

This clonotype has only a few counts. The chain combines TRBV6-5 with TRBJ2-2, with 9 bases that match TRBD1. The germline gives CDR1 MNHEY, CDR2 SVGAGI. This CDR3 comprises 15 residues. V lost 6 bases and J lost 0; bases outside the gene matches: 2. CDR3 bases: TGTGCCAGCAGCTGGGACAGGGCGAACACCGGGGAGCTGTTTTTT. Translated, it gives CASSWDRANTGELFF.

The genes are TRBV7-9 and TRBJ2-7; no reliable D call. The V and J ends lost 4 bases and 2 bases respectively, with 12 bases between them. The germline CDR1 and CDR2 sequences are SEHNR and FQNEAQ (reference sequence). The CDR3 runs 14 residues. The CDR3 DNA follows: TGTGCCAGCAGCTCGGCTATAGTCCCCTACGAGCAGTACTTC. This gives the protein CASSSAIVPYEQYF.

A few counts support this clonotype. J is TRBJ1-1 and V is TRBV5-1, with D possibly TRBD1 on 6 matching bases. Trimming stripped 0 bases from V and 0 bases from J, with 9 bases between. The CDR3 is 15 amino acids. Germline V lookup: CDR1 SGHRS, CDR2 YFSETQ. DNA for the CDR3: TGCGCCAGCAGCTTGGGGGACACCCTGAACACTGAAGCTTTCTTT. Amino acid sequence: CASSLGDTLNTEAFF.

This clonotype was seen a few times. The chain joins TRBV7-9 to TRBJ1-2, with 7 bases matching TRBD1. This CDR3 is built from 15 residues. The germline V gene has CDR1 SEHNR and CDR2 FQNEAQ (reference sequence). V was pared by 4 bases and J by 5 bases, with 10 bases of the junction left unmatched. This CDR3 reads CASSSWRQGLYGYTF. CDR3 sequence (DNA): TGTGCCAGCAGCTCCTGGAGACAGGGTCTATATGGCTACACCTTC. Looking up the rest from reference TRBV7-9 and TRBJ1-2 gives the full variable domain: DTGVSQNPRHKITKRGQNVTFRCDPISEHNRLYWYRQTLGQGPEFLTYFQNEAQLEKSRLLSDRFSAERPKGSFSTLEIQRTEQGDSAMYLCASSSWRQGLYGYTFGSGTRLTVV.

This clonotype has a handful of counts. This sequence joins TRBV4-3 and TRBJ2-3, with 9 nucleotides matching TRBD1. Germline V gene data show CDR1 as LGHNA and CDR2 as YSLEER. The J segment lost 0 bases and the V segment lost 4 bases, leaving 5 bases of the junction unmatched. This CDR3 spans 16 amino acids. CDR3 amino acids: CASSLGTGISTDTQYF. CDR3 DNA sequence: TGCGCCAGCAGCCTCGGGACAGGGATTAGCACAGATACGCAGTATTTT.

This chain uses TRBV4-1 with TRBJ2-5; 10 bases line up with TRBD1. The V and J ends lost 3 bases and 4 bases, in that order; junction bases with no gene match: 2. The germline V gene has CDR1 MGHRA and CDR2 YSYEKL. The CDR3 has 14 residues. The CDR3 DNA follows: TGCGCCAGCAGCCAGGACAGGGGGGGAGAGACCCAGTACTTC. This sequence encodes CASSQDRGGETQYF.

This clonotype has more than one count but fewer than ten. The CDR3 protein is CASSLVSETQYF. In DNA form, the CDR3 reads TGCGCCAGCAGCTTGGTATCAGAGACCCAGTACTTC. The chain links TRBV5-1 to TRBJ2-5; no clear D gene. The ends were cut back, 0 bases at V and 4 bases at J, with 4 bases in the middle. There are 12 residues in the CDR3. Looked up from germline, CDR1 is SGHRS and CDR2 is YFSETQ.

The V gene is TRBV9, the J gene TRBJ2-1; TRBD2 is a possible D gene (6 bases). Germline-derived CDR1 and CDR2 are SGDLS and YYNGEE. This CDR3 spans 13 amino acids. V was pared by 4 bases and J by 4 bases, with 9 bases between. This chain's CDR3 is CASSSGGYNEQFF. The CDR3 nucleotides are TGTGCCAGCAGCTCCGGGGGATACAATGAGCAGTTCTTC.